Shown below are 8 T cell receptor beta chains from a single sample sequenced in a study of response to subunit inactivated influenza vaccine. Each CDR3 protein gets one entry after TCRdb re-called the RT-PCR reads with MiXCR. The sample lists hundreds of thousands of distinct CDR3 sequences, 11% to 15% seen once, with less than 9% in the top ten. Sequencing was performed on PBMCs from blood, taken 14 days before vaccination. The receptors were gathered from a man between 50 and 59 years old who received an inactivated influenza vaccine.

This clonotype appeared a few times. The chain carries TRBV10-3 and TRBJ2-1; 10 nucleotides match TRBD1. CDR1 ENHRY and CDR2 SYGVKD come from the germline V gene. V gave up 7 bases and J gave up 9 bases; unmatched junction bases: 6. This CDR3 region has 13 residues. In DNA, the CDR3 is TGTGCCATCATTTCCGGACAGGGGGGTGAGCAGTTCTTC. It translates to CAIISGQGGEQFF.

Many counts were recorded for this clonotype. This chain links TRBV29-1 with TRBJ2-1, with 8 nucleotides matching TRBD2. The CDR3 extends over 15 amino acids. Germline V gene data show CDR1 as SQVTM and CDR2 as ANQGSEA. Trimming cost V 5 bases and J 3 bases; bases outside gene matches: 9. CDR3 residues: CSVNRGRPIYNEQFF. For the CDR3, the DNA is TGCAGCGTTAACCGCGGGAGGCCCATCTACAATGAGCAGTTCTTC.

In this sample, this clonotype turned up a few times. The rearrangement uses TRBV12-3 or TRBV12-4 and TRBJ2-1; 10 bases map to TRBD2. CDR3 length: 15 residues. J lost 7 bases, V lost 6 bases, and 9 bases had no gene match. CDR3 nucleotides: TGTGCCAGCAGGTCTAGCGGGAGAGGGGGTAATGAGCAGTTCTTC. It yields the protein CASRSSGRGGNEQFF.

The V gene is TRBV5-5, the J gene TRBJ2-5, with 7 bases fitting TRBD1. CDR1 SGHKS and CDR2 YYEKEE come from the germline V gene (reference sequence). V was clipped by 4 bases and J by 5 bases; unmatched bases: 8. This CDR3 is 14 amino acids long. The CDR3, as DNA: TGTGCCAGCAGCCCAGGACAGGCCCGGGAGACCCAGTACTTC. Translation gives CASSPGQARETQYF.

This clonotype has at least ten counts. As the CDR3 is not closed by the conserved phenylalanine or tryptophan, this likely results from a read error. No DNA is shown, since the ends of the CDR3 on it are uncertain; the CDR3 is the one TCRdb lists. J is TRBJ2-7 and V is TRBV29-1; TRBD2 was called by the table and not checked on the DNA. The CDR3 is 11 residues long, ends included. From germline, CDR1 is SQVTM and CDR2 ANQGSEA. CDR3 loop: CSVEMQTLLGS.

The sample holds a few counts of this clonotype. The CDR3 sequence is CATDLKFSSSYEQYF. The DNA for the CDR3 is TGTGCCACCGACCTTAAATTCTCGAGCTCCTACGAGCAGTACTTC. The chain carries TRBV7-9 and TRBJ2-7; D call uncertain. CDR1 SEHNR and CDR2 FQNEAQ come from the germline V gene (reference sequence). V dropped 10 bases and J dropped 0 bases, with 19 bases sitting between them. The CDR3 covers 15 residues.

This clonotype was counted only a few times. V usage is TRBV20-1 and J usage is TRBJ2-5, with D possibly matching TRBD1 (6 bases). V lost 1 base, J lost 5 bases, and 17 bases lay in between. The CDR3 runs to 15 residues. Looked up from germline, CDR1 is DFQATT and CDR2 is SNEGSKA (reference sequence). This CDR3 is CSARVPGRGWETQYF. The CDR3, as DNA: TGCAGTGCTAGAGTCCCCGGAAGGGGGTGGGAGACCCAGTACTTC.

V and J are TRBV9 and TRBJ2-2; unclear D gene. V lost 4 bases to trimming and J lost 6 bases, with 13 bases between them. The CDR3 extends over 14 amino acids. Germline CDR1 is SGDLS and CDR2 is YYNGEE. CDR3 coding DNA: TGTGCCAGCAGCCCCCCCATTCCGGCCGGGGAGCTGTTTTTT. This encodes CASSPPIPAGELFF. Full variable domain (missing parts from reference TRBV9 and TRBJ2-2): DSGVTQTPKHLITATGQRVTLRCSPRSGDLSVYWYQQSLDQGLQFLIQYYNGEERAKGNILERFSAQQFPDLHSELNLSSLELGDSALYFCASSPPIPAGELFFGEGSRLTVL.